This T cell receptor beta chain was sequenced for a study of cytotoxic CD8 clonotypes in ibrutinib-treated CLL (dated by TCRdb to the early 2020s). Study-wide context: The cohort had about ten relapsed/refractory and more than 14 treatment-naive patients; roughly 18 were IGHV unmutated. Samples at response were collected after a median of roughly twelve months of treatment, with a range of about 6 to 36 months. Of the approximately 90 participants in the trial, roughly 26 had longitudinal samples available. Every remission and progressive disease sample was obtained while ibrutinib was still being received by the patients. Cryopreserved peripheral blood mononuclear cells were obtained prior to treatment, at the time of response, and at either disease progression or sustained remission. On average, each sample had some 260,000 productive templates and approximately 100,000 productive rearrangements. Responses were partial in roughly 25 patients and complete in 2; after median approximately 67 months follow-up, about 14 stayed in remission and some twelve progressed.

Trimming at the junction amounts to 7 bases on V and 1 base on J, and the germline ends lie 21 bases apart. CDR1 and CDR2 are read off the germline V gene as SGHVS and FQNEAQ. The CDR3 holds 17 amino acids from the cysteine to the phenylalanine. The read is trimmed to its CDR3 DNA, 51 bases read in frame from base 1. Comment on this clone: Its cognate antigen has yet to be identified. There are no base qualities to consult, and no much larger clone falls within one base.

The time point label corresponds to: less than 30 months on ibrutinib. For TCR beta library preparation, about 2 micrograms of genomic DNA was extracted from cryopreserved PBMCs. Longitudinal blood samples from CLL patients on ibrutinib monotherapy underwent high-throughput TCR beta sequencing. Patients were enrolled in a phase 2 open-label single-center ibrutinib monotherapy trial. Paper-wide results and their limitations: At ibrutinib response clonality went up, during sustained remission it held steady, and at progression it dropped back toward baseline. Lymph node repertoires were not examined, and the timing of sampling was not matched between patients in sustained remission and those whose disease progressed. Baseline clonality was found to be higher than that of age-matched healthy donors and was strongly correlated with circulating CD8+ T-cell counts. Public clonotypes were rare and either shrank or stayed stable during treatment, and the rise in clonality at ibrutinib response reflected expansion of private clonotypes.

A MiSeq instrument was used for deep resolution sequencing, which targeted depths ranging from 1 in 1 million up to 1 in 200,000 T cells, with coverage averaging 10x for each clonotype. The immunoSEQ hsTCRB Kit was used to generate the TCR beta libraries. Concerning the study's data processing: The data were analyzed with ImmunoSEQ Analyzer and ImmunoSEQ Data Assistant, and V, D and J gene assignments followed IMGT definitions. Clonality, with values ranging from 0 to 1, was calculated as one minus the normalized Shannon entropy of productive rearrangement frequencies. Only overrepresented clonotypes making up at least 0.05% of each patient's repertoire were included in the public clonotype analysis. About a dozen age-matched healthy donor repertoires from immuneACCESS were used as controls for clonality. Sourced from immuneACCESS, this table was stored by TCRdb with only in-frame sequences that have V and J called. A share of the clones is absent; for the studies checked, an unresolved V gene accounts for under half, and the remainder has no known explanation. Clonal size and the V and J genes are those of that table, whereas D and trimming came from the DNA. The sample has approximately 130,000 clones on record, approximately 80% of them singletons. 3% to 4% of the sample is taken by the ten largest.

Sequencing used PBMCs, obtained after 24 months of ibrutinib treatment. This TCR derives from a human donor with chronic lymphocytic leukemia. The chain uses TRBV7-8 and TRBJ2-3; possibly the D gene is TRBD2, per 7 matching bases. The CDR3: CASTLVGGGGGTDTQYF. The DNA sequence is TGTGCCAGCACCCTAGTCGGGGGAGGGGGGGGCACAGATACGCAGTATTTT.